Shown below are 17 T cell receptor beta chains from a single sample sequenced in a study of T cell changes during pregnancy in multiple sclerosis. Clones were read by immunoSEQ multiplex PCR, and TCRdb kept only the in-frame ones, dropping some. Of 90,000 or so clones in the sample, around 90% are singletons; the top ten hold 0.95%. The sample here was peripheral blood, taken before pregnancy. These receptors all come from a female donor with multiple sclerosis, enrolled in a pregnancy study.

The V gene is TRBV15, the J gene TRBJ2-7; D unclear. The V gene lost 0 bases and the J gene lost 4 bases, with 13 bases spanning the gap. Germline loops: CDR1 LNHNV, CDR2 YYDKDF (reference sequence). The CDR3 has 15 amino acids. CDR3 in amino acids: CATSRDPQTGYEQYF. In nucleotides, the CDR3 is TGTGCCACCAGCAGAGATCCCCAGACTGGTTACGAGCAGTACTTC.

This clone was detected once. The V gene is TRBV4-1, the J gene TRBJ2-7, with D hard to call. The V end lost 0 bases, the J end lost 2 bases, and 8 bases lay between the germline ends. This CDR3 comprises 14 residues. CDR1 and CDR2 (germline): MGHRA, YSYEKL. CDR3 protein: CASSQDQVAYEQYF. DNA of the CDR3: TGCGCCAGCAGCCAAGATCAGGTAGCCTACGAGCAGTACTTC.

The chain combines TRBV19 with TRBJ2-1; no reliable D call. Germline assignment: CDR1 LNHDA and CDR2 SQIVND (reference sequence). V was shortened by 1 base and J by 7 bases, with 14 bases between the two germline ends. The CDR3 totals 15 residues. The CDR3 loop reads CASSIGLDMRNEQFF. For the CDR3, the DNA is TGTGCCAGTAGTATAGGCCTAGATATGCGGAATGAGCAGTTCTTC.

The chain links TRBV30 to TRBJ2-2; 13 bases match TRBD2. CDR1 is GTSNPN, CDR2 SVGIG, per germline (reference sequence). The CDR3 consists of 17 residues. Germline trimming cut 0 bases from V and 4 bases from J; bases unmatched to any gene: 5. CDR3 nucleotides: TGTGCCTGGAGTGTAACTAGCGGGAGGGTTCGCACCGGGGAGCTGTTTTTT. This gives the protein CAWSVTSGRVRTGELFF. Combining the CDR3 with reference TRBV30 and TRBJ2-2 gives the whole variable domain SQTIHQWPATLVQPVGSPLSLECTVEGTSNPNLYWYRQAAGRGLQLLFYSVGIGQISSEVPQNLSASRPQDRQFILSSKKLLLSDSGFYLCAWSVTSGRVRTGELFFGEGSRLTVL.

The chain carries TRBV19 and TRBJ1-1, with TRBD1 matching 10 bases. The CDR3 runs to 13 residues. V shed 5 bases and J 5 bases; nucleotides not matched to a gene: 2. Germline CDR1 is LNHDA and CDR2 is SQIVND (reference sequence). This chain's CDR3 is CASSGTGVTEAFF. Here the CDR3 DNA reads TGTGCCAGTAGTGGGACAGGGGTAACTGAAGCTTTCTTT.

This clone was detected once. The CDR3 nucleotides are TGTGCCAGCAGCTCCCGCCGACTAGCGCCGACAGATACGCAGTATTTT. Protein product: CASSSRRLAPTDTQYF. V and J are TRBV7-9 and TRBJ2-3; 8 bases align to TRBD2. The CDR3 length is 16 residues. Germline CDR1 reads SEHNR; CDR2 reads FQNEAQ (reference sequence). J lost 3 bases, V lost 4 bases, and 9 bases had no gene match.

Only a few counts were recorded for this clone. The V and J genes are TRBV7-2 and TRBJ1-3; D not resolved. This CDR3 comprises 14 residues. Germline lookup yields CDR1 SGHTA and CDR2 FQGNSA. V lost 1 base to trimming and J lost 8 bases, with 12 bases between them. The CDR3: CASSLVGEMDTIYF. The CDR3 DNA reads TGTGCCAGCAGCTTAGTTGGGGAGATGGACACCATATATTTT.

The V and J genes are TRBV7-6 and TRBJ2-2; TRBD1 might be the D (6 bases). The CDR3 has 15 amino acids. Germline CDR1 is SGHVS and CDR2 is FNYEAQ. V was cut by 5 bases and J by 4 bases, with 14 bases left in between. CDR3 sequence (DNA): TGTGCCAGCAGCCCACAGGGAGTCAGCACCGGGGAGCTGTTTTTT. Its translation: CASSPQGVSTGELFF.

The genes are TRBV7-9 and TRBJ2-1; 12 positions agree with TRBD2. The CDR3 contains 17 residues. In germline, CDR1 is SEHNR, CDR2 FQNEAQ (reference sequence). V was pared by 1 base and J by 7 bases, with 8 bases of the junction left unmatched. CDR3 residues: CASSLGRLAGVGNEQFF. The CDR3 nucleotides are TGTGCCAGCAGCTTAGGGAGACTAGCGGGGGTGGGTAATGAGCAGTTCTTC.

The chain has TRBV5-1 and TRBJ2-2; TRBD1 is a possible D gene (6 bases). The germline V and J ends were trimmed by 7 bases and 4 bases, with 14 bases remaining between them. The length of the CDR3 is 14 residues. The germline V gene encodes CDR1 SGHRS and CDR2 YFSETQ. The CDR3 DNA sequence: TGCGCCAGCGGTCTTGACAGGTCCACCGGGGAGCTGTTTTTT. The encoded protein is CASGLDRSTGELFF.

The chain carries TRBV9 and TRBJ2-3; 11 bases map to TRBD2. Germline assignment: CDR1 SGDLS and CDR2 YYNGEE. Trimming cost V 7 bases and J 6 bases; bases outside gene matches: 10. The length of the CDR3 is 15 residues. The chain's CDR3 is CASGRTSGRGDTQYF. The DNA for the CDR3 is TGTGCCAGCGGCAGAACTAGCGGGAGAGGGGATACGCAGTATTTT.

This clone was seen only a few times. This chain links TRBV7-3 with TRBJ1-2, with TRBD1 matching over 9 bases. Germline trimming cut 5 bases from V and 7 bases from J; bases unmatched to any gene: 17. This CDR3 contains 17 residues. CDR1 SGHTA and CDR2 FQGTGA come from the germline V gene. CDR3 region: CASSPRGGDRVRIGYTF. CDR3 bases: TGTGCCAGCAGCCCCCGGGGAGGGGACAGGGTGCGAATTGGCTACACCTTC.

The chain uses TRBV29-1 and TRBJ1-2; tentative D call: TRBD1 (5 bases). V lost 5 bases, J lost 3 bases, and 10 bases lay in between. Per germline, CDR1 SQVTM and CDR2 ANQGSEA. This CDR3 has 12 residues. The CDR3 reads CSVPGRDYGYTF. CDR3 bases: TGCAGCGTTCCAGGCAGGGACTATGGCTACACCTTC.

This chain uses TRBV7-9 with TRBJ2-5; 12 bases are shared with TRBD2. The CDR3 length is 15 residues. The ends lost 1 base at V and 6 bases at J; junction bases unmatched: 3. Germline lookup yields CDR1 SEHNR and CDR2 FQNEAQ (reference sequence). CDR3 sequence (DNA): TGTGCCAGCAGCTTAGGGACTAGCGGGGTACAGACCCAGTACTTC. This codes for CASSLGTSGVQTQYF.

The CDR3 sequence: CASSPGTGNYGYTF. The CDR3, as DNA: TGCGCCAGCAGCCCCGGGACAGGGAACTATGGCTACACCTTC. This chain connects TRBV4-1 to TRBJ1-2; 9 bases align to TRBD1. Trimming took 4 bases from V and 2 from J; bases not matched to a gene: 2. Germline lookup yields CDR1 MGHRA and CDR2 YSYEKL. The CDR3 consists of 14 residues.

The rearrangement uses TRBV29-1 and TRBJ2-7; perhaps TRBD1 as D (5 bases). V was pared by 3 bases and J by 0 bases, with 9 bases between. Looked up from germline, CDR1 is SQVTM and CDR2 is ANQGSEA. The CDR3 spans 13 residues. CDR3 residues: CSVETVNSYEQYF. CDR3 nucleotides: TGCAGCGTTGAGACAGTTAACTCCTACGAGCAGTACTTC.

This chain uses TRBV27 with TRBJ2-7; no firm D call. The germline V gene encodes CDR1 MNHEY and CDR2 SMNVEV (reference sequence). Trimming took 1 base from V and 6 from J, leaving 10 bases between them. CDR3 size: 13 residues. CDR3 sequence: CASSLFPSLEQYF. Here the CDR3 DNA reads TGTGCCAGCAGTTTATTCCCCTCCCTCGAGCAGTACTTC.